The source of this TCR beta chain is a study of shared clonotypes between healthy human individuals. Study summary: Each donor's CD8 memory used one plate, CD8 naive two, each CD4 subset three. Whole-study findings and limits: Measured sharing among donors was expected to vary with sequencing depth. Non-shared clonotypes had lower generation probabilities than those shared by all four donors.

Germline-derived CDR1 and CDR2 are MNHEY and SMNVEV (reference sequence). The CDR3 length is 16 residues. V lost 5 bases, J lost 0 bases, and 14 bases lay in between. Naive-designated CD8 cells lacked CD45RO, were positively enriched for CCR7, and omitted terminally differentiated effector memory CD45RA+ cells. As for this clone: Its antigen remains unidentified.

Genomic DNA (from each subset) was split evenly across several immunoSEQ plates. Sequenced by immunoSEQ multiplex PCR; TCRdb stores in-frame clones only, minus some. Of around 600,000 clones in the sample, 95% to 98% were seen once. The sequence came from a man younger than 40 in good health. The source material was naive CD8+ T cells sorted from blood. V is TRBV27 and J is TRBJ2-1; possible D gene TRBD1, 6 bases. The CDR3 reads CASSTWTVGSYNEQFF. The CDR3 DNA reads TGTGCCAGCAGTACATGGACAGTAGGCTCCTACAATGAGCAGTTCTTC.